Following are 4 T cell receptor beta chains from one sample sequenced in a study of cytomegalovirus exposure and HLA in healthy donors. The protocol was immunoSEQ multiplex PCR, while the TCRdb copy is restricted to in-frame clones and leaves out a portion. The top ten hold roughly 6.6% of the sample, which has roughly 200,000 clones, approximately 86% seen once. The specimen was PBMCs. These receptors were collected from a man aged 25 to 40 in good health and CMV-seropositive.

The chain links TRBV7-6 to TRBJ2-1, with D uncertain. CDR1 is SGHVS and CDR2 is FNYEAQ in the germline V gene. The CDR3 is 13 amino acids. V lost 5 bases, J lost 9 bases, and 14 bases lay in between. The CDR3 DNA is TGTGCCAGCAGCCCTTTGCTTAGCTCTGAGCAGTTCTTC. It specifies CASSPLLSSEQFF. Full variable domain (rest looked up from reference TRBV7-6 and TRBJ2-1): GAGVSQSPRYKVTKRGQDVALRCDPISGHVSLYWYRQALGQGPEFLTYFNYEAQQDKSGLPNDRFSAERPEGSISTLTIQRTEQRDSAMYRCASSPLLSSEQFFGPGTRLTVL.

The V and J genes are TRBV29-1 and TRBJ2-4, with 9 bases aligning to TRBD1. Germline V gene sequence: CDR1 SQVTM, CDR2 ANQGSEA. V lost 7 bases to trimming and J lost 8 bases; unmatched junction nucleotides: 9. The CDR3 spans 13 residues. For the CDR3, the DNA is TGCAGCGGTCGGGACAGGGCCTCGGACATTCAGTACTTC. It specifies CSGRDRASDIQYF.

The chain employs TRBV9 and TRBJ2-4; D is possibly TRBD2 (6 bases). The CDR3 loop spans 13 amino acids. Germline V gene sequence: CDR1 SGDLS, CDR2 YYNGEE. Trimming stripped 4 bases from V and 8 bases from J, with 13 bases between. CDR3 sequence reads: CASSRDSHDIQYF. CDR3 nucleotide sequence: TGTGCCAGCAGCCGGGACTCACACGACATTCAGTACTTC.

This chain uses TRBV16 with TRBJ2-3, with D unresolved. Germline loops: CDR1 KGHSY, CDR2 FQNENV. Trimming removed 4 bases from V and 5 bases from J, with 13 bases in between. This CDR3 spans 14 amino acids. CDR3 in amino acids: CASSPLNFGDTQYF. DNA of the CDR3: TGTGCCAGCAGCCCTCTCAACTTTGGAGATACGCAGTATTTT.